This passage covers 29 T cell receptor beta chains from one sample sequenced in a study of blood T cells in healthy people across ages. It was with a sample-barcoded 5' primer and a J-beta primer mix that a second PCR of roughly 7 to 12 cycles was run. MiXCR, run by TCRdb on the 5' RACE reads, gives a single entry per CDR3 protein. The repertoire holds roughly 1.5 million distinct CDR3 sequences, around 40% seen once, with around 4% in the top ten. Source material: blood. These receptors all come from a woman aged 18-29 years in good health.

The chain is built from TRBV4-1 and TRBJ2-5; tentative D call: TRBD1 (6 bases). V lost 1 base to trimming and J lost 1 base, with 10 bases between them. Germline CDR1 MGHRA, CDR2 YSYEKL. This CDR3 spans 15 amino acids. CDR3 DNA sequence: TGCGCCAGCAGCCAAGTTGGGGGCCTCCAAGAGACCCAGTACTTC. It encodes CASSQVGGLQETQYF.

The J gene is TRBJ1-4, the V gene TRBV12-3 or TRBV12-4, with D unclear. The CDR3 extends over 16 amino acids. The V and J ends lost 1 base and 3 bases respectively, with 12 bases between them. DNA of the CDR3: TGTGCCAGCAGTTTAGGACCCCAGAGGGCTAATGAAAAACTGTTTTTT. Translating it yields CASSLGPQRANEKLFF.

The rearrangement uses TRBV6-5 and TRBJ1-1; 7 positions match TRBD1. The length of the CDR3 is 18 residues. V gave up 4 bases and J gave up 4 bases; unmatched junction bases: 18. The germline V gene has CDR1 MNHEY and CDR2 SVGAGI. CDR3 in DNA: TGTGCCAGCAGTTCCCCCAGTTCCCGACACAGGGGTGGCACTGAAGCTTTCTTT. It yields the protein CASSSPSSRHRGGTEAFF.

This clonotype was detected once. The V call is TRBV27, the J call TRBJ2-7; 7 positions agree with TRBD1. The CDR3 consists of 14 residues. V was pared by 6 bases and J by 4 bases, with 9 bases of the junction left unmatched. Germline-derived CDR1 and CDR2 are MNHEY and SMNVEV (reference sequence). The CDR3 DNA reads TGTGCCAGCAGACCCGGGACAGAAGGATACGAGCAGTACTTC. Protein: CASRPGTEGYEQYF.

The rearrangement links TRBV20-1 to TRBJ2-3; D may be TRBD1 or TRBD2 (5 bases each). Germline lookup yields CDR1 DFQATT and CDR2 SNEGSKA (reference sequence). V lost 0 bases and J lost 5, with 18 bases in between. CDR3 length: 16 amino acids. The CDR3 protein is CSARDLLSERGDTQYF. CDR3 in DNA: TGCAGTGCTAGAGATCTACTCTCGGAGAGGGGAGATACGCAGTATTTT.

This clonotype was seen just once. A much larger clone differs from this one at a single base, so this may be a read error. The chain carries TRBV20-1 and TRBJ1-1, with 9 bases that match TRBD1. The CDR3 is made up of 15 amino acids. V was clipped by 5 bases and J by 1 base; unmatched bases: 8. CDR1 and CDR2 from the germline V gene are DFQATT and SNEGSKA (reference sequence). The CDR3 is CSAVQQGARNTEAFF. The CDR3 DNA reads TGCAGTGCTGTTCAACAGGGGGCTAGGAACACTGAAGCTTTCTTT.

This clonotype was seen only a few times. The CDR3 loop reads CSVDQGLGTKFF. DNA of the CDR3: TGCAGCGTTGACCAGGGCCTTGGGACAAAGTTCTTC. The rearrangement uses TRBV29-1 and TRBJ2-1, with D perhaps TRBD1 (6 bases). The germline V gene has CDR1 SQVTM and CDR2 ANQGSEA. The CDR3 extends over 12 amino acids. Trimming pared 3 bases from V and 14 bases from J, leaving 17 bases between.

The gene calls are TRBV7-2 and TRBJ1-2; the match to TRBD1 covers 9 bases. The CDR3 totals 14 residues. The trim removed 6 bases at V and 4 bases at J, leaving 6 bases unmatched. CDR1 and CDR2 (germline): SGHTA, FQGNSA. CDR3 DNA sequence: TGTGCCAGCAGGCTAGGGGGACAGGGCTATGGCTACACCTTC. Translating it yields CASRLGGQGYGYTF.

For this clonotype: A read error is possible here, since a much larger clone lies one base away. The chain recombines TRBV2 with TRBJ2-3, with 7 bases identical to TRBD2. The CDR3 extends over 13 amino acids. The J segment lost 0 bases and the V segment lost 8 bases, leaving 2 bases of the junction unmatched. CDR1 SNHLY and CDR2 FYNNEI come from the germline V gene. The CDR3 DNA reads TGTGCCAGCGGTAGCGGGAGCACAGATACGCAGTATTTT. It codes for CASGSGSTDTQYF.

This chain's CDR3 is CSARRGAGHEQYF. The CDR3, as DNA: TGCAGTGCTAGGCGAGGGGCGGGCCACGAGCAGTACTTC. The rearrangement joins TRBV20-1 to TRBJ2-4; D is possibly TRBD1 or TRBD2 (5 bases each). TRBJ2-7 matches the DNA end more closely, so the J call is doubtful. This CDR3 is 13 amino acids long. In germline, CDR1 is DFQATT, CDR2 SNEGSKA (reference sequence).

This clonotype turned up a few times. The CDR3 DNA sequence: TGTGCCAGCAGTTTATTGGGGTGGGGAGATACGCAGTATTTT. It codes for CASSLLGWGDTQYF. The V gene is TRBV28, the J gene TRBJ2-3, with unresolved D. V was trimmed by 1 base and J by 5 bases, leaving 10 bases between them. Germline values: CDR1 MDHEN, CDR2 SYDVKM. The length of the CDR3 is 14 residues.

This clonotype occurred a few times. This chain connects TRBV5-1 to TRBJ1-1; TRBD1 is a possible D gene (5 bases). The length of the CDR3 is 14 residues. Germline V gene lookup returns CDR1 SGHRS and CDR2 YFSETQ. With 1 base removed from V and 6 bases from J, the gap between germline ends came to 13 bases. The CDR3 bases are TGCGCCAGCAGCTTGAGCCCGGGGGATTCTGAAGCTTTCTTT. It encodes CASSLSPGDSEAFF.

This clonotype was recorded once. This chain joins TRBV5-1 and TRBJ2-1, with 9 bases identical to TRBD2. From germline, CDR1 is SGHRS and CDR2 YFSETQ. J lost 5 bases, V lost 7 bases, and 7 bases had no gene match. CDR3 length equals 14 residues. Here the CDR3 reads CASASQRGDNEQFF. DNA of the CDR3: TGCGCCAGCGCCTCCCAGCGGGGGGACAATGAGCAGTTCTTC.

This clonotype was observed once. Here the CDR3 reads CSVATTSMYNEQFF. The CDR3 DNA sequence: TGCAGCGTTGCTACGACTAGTATGTACAATGAGCAGTTCTTC. The J gene is TRBJ2-1, the V gene TRBV29-1, with TRBD2 as a possible D gene (6 bases). The germline V and J ends were trimmed by 4 bases and 4 bases, with 14 bases remaining between them. This CDR3 has 14 residues. Looked up from germline, CDR1 is SQVTM and CDR2 is ANQGSEA.

This clonotype was observed a handful of times. The chain couples TRBV6-2 or TRBV6-3 to TRBJ2-7; D is ambiguous. V shed 1 base and J shed 9 bases, with 7 bases lying between them. CDR1 is MNHEY and CDR2 is SVGEGT in the germline V gene. The CDR3 extends over 11 amino acids. The CDR3 nucleotides read TGTGCCAGCAGTTACTACTCTCGGCAGTACTTC. Amino acids: CASSYYSRQYF.

V usage is TRBV6-1 and J usage is TRBJ2-7; tentative D call: TRBD1 (6 bases). This CDR3 spans 15 amino acids. Trimming shortened V by 0 bases and J by 2 bases, and 11 bases separated the two germline ends. Germline V CDR1 and CDR2: MNHNS, SASEGT. In nucleotides, the CDR3 is TGTGCCAGCAGTGAAGCAGGGGGACCTGCCTACGAGCAGTACTTC. This codes for CASSEAGGPAYEQYF.

The V and J genes are TRBV7-2 and TRBJ1-2; no definite D call. This CDR3 region has 14 residues. Germline V gives CDR1 SGHTA, CDR2 FQGNSA. V lost 5 bases, J lost 4 bases, and 14 bases lay in between. The CDR3 DNA follows: TGTGCCAGCAGCCGCTGGGCCGAAATCTATGGCTACACCTTC. This gives the protein CASSRWAEIYGYTF.

The CDR3 is CSASVNRGGQPQHF. CDR3 coding DNA: TGCAGTGCTAGCGTTAACAGGGGCGGTCAGCCCCAGCATTTT. The chain is built from TRBV20-1 and TRBJ1-5; TRBD1 matches at 7 bases. Germline CDR1 reads DFQATT; CDR2 reads SNEGSKA (reference sequence). This CDR3 is 14 amino acids long. The ends lost 3 bases at V and 6 bases at J; junction bases unmatched: 8.

This clonotype was counted a few times. This rearrangement joins TRBV4-3 to TRBJ1-2; D gene unclear. The germline V gene encodes CDR1 LGHNA and CDR2 YSLEER. This CDR3 spans 14 amino acids. Trimming took 1 base from V and 5 from J, leaving 11 bases between them. The CDR3 DNA is TGCGCCAGCAGCCAAGTTACCAGGCAGTATGGCTACACCTTC. Amino acids: CASSQVTRQYGYTF.

This clonotype was seen a few times. V is TRBV29-1 and J is TRBJ2-3, with D possibly TRBD1 on 5 matching bases. Germline V CDR1 and CDR2: SQVTM, ANQGSEA. The CDR3 covers 13 residues. V lost 6 bases, J lost 2 bases, and 12 bases lay in between. The CDR3 DNA reads as TGCAGCGTCATGGGGCGTTACACAGATACGCAGTATTTT. Protein sequence: CSVMGRYTDTQYF.

The chain joins TRBV27 to TRBJ1-4; D uncertain. The V gene's germline CDR1 is MNHEY and CDR2 SMNVEV (reference sequence). V gave up 3 bases and J gave up 4 bases, with 3 bases separating them. This CDR3 contains 12 residues. The CDR3 nucleotides read TGTGCCAGCAGTTTTCTTAATGAAAAACTGTTTTTT. This sequence encodes CASSFLNEKLFF.

This clonotype was detected a few times. This chain links TRBV30 with TRBJ2-1; TRBD2 is a possible D gene (5 bases). In germline, CDR1 is GTSNPN, CDR2 SVGIG (reference sequence). There are 13 residues in the CDR3. The V end was cut by 0 bases, the J end by 8 bases, with 11 bases between. CDR3 region: CAWSVTGRDEQFF. The CDR3 DNA sequence: TGTGCCTGGAGTGTAACGGGAAGGGATGAGCAGTTCTTC. Looking up the rest from reference TRBV30 and TRBJ2-1 gives the full variable domain: SQTIHQWPATLVQPVGSPLSLECTVEGTSNPNLYWYRQAAGRGLQLLFYSVGIGQISSEVPQNLSASRPQDRQFILSSKKLLLSDSGFYLCAWSVTGRDEQFFGPGTRLTVL.

In nucleotides, the CDR3 is TGTGCCTGGAGGGGACAAGAGACCCAGTACTTC. This encodes CAWRGQETQYF. This rearrangement joins TRBV30 to TRBJ2-5, with D unresolved. The CDR3 contains 11 residues. The V end was cut by 3 bases, the J end by 2 bases, with 4 bases between. Per the germline V gene, CDR1 is GTSNPN and CDR2 is SVGIG (reference sequence).

The chain has TRBV10-3 and TRBJ1-2; tentatively, D is TRBD1 (6 bases). V dropped 6 bases and J dropped 4 bases, with 24 bases sitting between them. The CDR3 sequence is 17 residues long. The germline V gene encodes CDR1 ENHRY and CDR2 SYGVKD. CDR3 in DNA: TGTGCCATCAGCCAGTACCGGGACAATACGAGACTCTATGGCTACACCTTC. Protein: CAISQYRDNTRLYGYTF.

The chain links TRBV20-1 to TRBJ2-7, with D possibly being TRBD2 (5 bases). V was cut by 5 bases and J by 10 bases, with 9 bases left in between. From germline, CDR1 is DFQATT and CDR2 SNEGSKA (reference sequence). The CDR3 sequence is 9 residues long. CDR3 nucleotide sequence: TGCAGTGCTCCGGACTCCCAGTACTTC. Translating gives CSAPDSQYF.

The chain couples TRBV12-3 or TRBV12-4 to TRBJ2-1, with a possible D match to TRBD2 (6 bases). The CDR3 spans 17 residues. Trimming pared 5 bases from V and 2 bases from J, leaving 19 bases between. This chain's CDR3 is CASSPEEGRIPYNEQFF. In nucleotides, the CDR3 is TGTGCCAGCAGTCCCGAGGAGGGTCGAATCCCCTACAATGAGCAGTTCTTC.

CDR3 residues: CASSSIRDFEQYF. Here the CDR3 DNA reads TGTGCCAGCAGCTCTATCCGGGACTTCGAGCAGTACTTC. This rearrangement joins TRBV7-9 to TRBJ2-7, with a possible D match to TRBD2 (6 bases). CDR1 is SEHNR and CDR2 is FQNEAQ in the germline V gene (reference sequence). The CDR3 loop spans 13 amino acids. Between the trimmed V and J ends, which lost 4 bases and 6 bases, there was a span of 13 bases. Based on the CDR3 plus reference TRBV7-9 and TRBJ2-7, the full variable domain is DTGVSQNPRHKITKRGQNVTFRCDPISEHNRLYWYRQTLGQGPEFLTYFQNEAQLEKSRLLSDRFSAERPKGSFSTLEIQRTEQGDSAMYLCASSSIRDFEQYFGPGTRLTVT.

This clonotype was picked up a small number of times. At one of its ends the junction is not consistent with the germline gene, which may arise from a read error. The rearrangement links TRBV12-3 or TRBV12-4 to TRBJ1-5; D gene uncertain. The length of the CDR3 is 16 residues. The CDR3 bases are TGTGCCACCAGTTTATCTTCTCATACGGGCAATCAGCCCCAGCATTTT. Translating it yields CATSLSSHTGNQPQHF.

The chain recombines TRBV27 with TRBJ2-7; perhaps TRBD1 as D (6 bases). Germline CDR1 reads MNHEY; CDR2 reads SMNVEV (reference sequence). V lost 5 bases to trimming and J lost 6 bases, with 11 bases between them. The length of the CDR3 is 12 residues. CDR3 region: CASSVPGAEQYF. DNA for the CDR3: TGTGCCAGCAGTGTCCCAGGGGCCGAGCAGTACTTC.